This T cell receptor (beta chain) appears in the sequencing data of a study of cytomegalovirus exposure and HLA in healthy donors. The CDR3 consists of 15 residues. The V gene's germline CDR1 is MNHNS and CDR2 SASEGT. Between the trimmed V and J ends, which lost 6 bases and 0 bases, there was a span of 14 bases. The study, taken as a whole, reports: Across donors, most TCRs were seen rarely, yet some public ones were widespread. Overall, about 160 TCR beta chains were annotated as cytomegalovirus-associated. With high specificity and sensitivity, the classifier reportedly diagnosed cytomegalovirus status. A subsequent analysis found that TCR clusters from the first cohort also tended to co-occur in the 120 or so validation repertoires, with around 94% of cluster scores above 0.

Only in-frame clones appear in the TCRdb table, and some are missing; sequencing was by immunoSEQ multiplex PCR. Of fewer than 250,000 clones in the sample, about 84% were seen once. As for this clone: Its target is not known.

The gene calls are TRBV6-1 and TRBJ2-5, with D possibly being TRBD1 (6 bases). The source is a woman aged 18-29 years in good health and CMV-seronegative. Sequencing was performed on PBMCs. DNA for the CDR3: TGTGCCAGCAGCCCTTTAGGACAGAACCAAGAGACCCAGTACTTC. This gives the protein CASSPLGQNQETQYF.